This T cell receptor (beta chain) was identified in a study of T-cell memory formation after mild COVID-19. As for the study in general: Among the donors, TCR clusters were largely specific to each donor. Findings and limits, study-wide: Pre-infection memory harbored some responding clones, suggesting cross-reactive memory joined.

Deletions cut 0 bases from V and 2 bases from J, with 17 bases between. This CDR3 contains 18 residues. Germline CDR1 reads MNHNS; CDR2 reads SASEGT. TCRdb redid the calling of the 5' RACE reads with MiXCR, one entry per CDR3 protein. The table records roughly 600,000 distinct CDR3 sequences, more than 15% of them present only once. The sample holds a few counts of this clonotype. The antigen is undetermined. Sequencing was done on a sample of PBMCs or a T cell subset sorted from them (not recorded which). The source of this sequence is an adult woman who had mild COVID-19 (a few samples of this study predate the infection). Cell type and time point are not known. The chain uses TRBV6-1 and TRBJ2-1; weak D call: TRBD1 (6 bases). Here the CDR3 DNA reads TGTGCCAGCAGTGAAGCAACCTATATGACAGGCCCCTACAATGAGCAGTTCTTC. This gives the protein CASSEATYMTGPYNEQFF.